The 30 T cell receptor beta chains listed next were all sequenced from one sample in a study of blood T cell repertoires in COVID-19 (dated by TCRdb to the early 2020s). Library preparation was by the immunoSEQ multiplex PCR assay. The immuneACCESS repertoire file appears here via TCRdb, limited to in-frame rearrangements. These files lack a portion of the clones; in checked studies, under half of the deficit traces to unresolved V genes, and the cause of the others is not known. In this sample the table shows 100,000 to 150,000 clones, around 90% of which occur a single time. The ten largest clones capture 7.7% of the sample. Sequences were obtained from peripheral blood. These receptors were obtained from a human donor in a cohort sampled during active COVID-19.

This chain connects TRBV6-5 to TRBJ2-3, with TRBD2 as a possible D gene (6 bases). CDR1 is MNHEY, CDR2 SVGAGI, per germline. This CDR3 comprises 15 residues. V lost 5 bases, J lost 1 base, and 13 bases lay in between. DNA of the CDR3: TGTGCCAGCAGTCCGCCGGGACTCCGCACAGATACGCAGTATTTT. Translation: CASSPPGLRTDTQYF.

The CDR3 DNA follows: TGCGCCAGCAGCCCAAGACCGATGGAGGTAGATGAAAAACTGTTTTTT. It encodes CASSPRPMEVDEKLFF. The chain couples TRBV5-1 to TRBJ1-4; D gene ambiguous. CDR1 is SGHRS, CDR2 YFSETQ, per germline. This CDR3 has 16 residues. The V end lost 4 bases, the J end lost 6 bases, and 19 bases lay between the germline ends.

This sequence joins TRBV11-2 and TRBJ2-7; possible D gene TRBD2, 6 bases. CDR3 length: 13 residues. The V gene lost 1 base and the J gene lost 6 bases, with 10 bases spanning the gap. The V gene's germline CDR1 is SGHAT and CDR2 FQNNGV. The CDR3 DNA reads TGTGCCAGCAGCTTAGGCGGGACGGGCGAGCAGTACTTC. It specifies CASSLGGTGEQYF.

The rearrangement joins TRBV28 to TRBJ1-2; 8 nucleotides match TRBD1. V was pared by 6 bases and J by 0 bases, with 3 bases of the junction left unmatched. The V gene's germline CDR1 is MDHEN and CDR2 SYDVKM. The CDR3 is 14 residues long. The CDR3 DNA sequence: TGTGCCAGCAGCCGGACAGGGCCTAACTATGGCTACACCTTC. Protein sequence: CASSRTGPNYGYTF.

This clone showed up just once. V is TRBV5-1 and J is TRBJ1-1, with no clear D. Trimming took 0 bases from V and 6 from J, leaving 21 bases between them. CDR3 length: 17 residues. Looked up from germline, CDR1 is SGHRS and CDR2 is YFSETQ. This CDR3 reads CASSLGRRVGKGAEAFF. CDR3 sequence (DNA): TGCGCCAGCAGCTTGGGGAGGAGGGTAGGGAAAGGCGCTGAAGCTTTCTTT.

This rearrangement joins TRBV4-1 to TRBJ2-1; TRBD2 aligns across 10 bases. This CDR3 comprises 19 residues. With 0 bases clipped from V and 0 bases from J, the junction kept 8 bases outside the gene matches. CDR1 is MGHRA, CDR2 YSYEKL, per germline. The CDR3 DNA reads TGCGCCAGCAGCCAAGATCACCTAGCGGGAGACAGCTCCTACAATGAGCAGTTCTTC. It specifies CASSQDHLAGDSSYNEQFF.

The CDR3 nucleotides are TGTGCCAACCTGACAGGACACACCGGGGAGCTGTTTTTT. Protein product: CANLTGHTGELFF. V is TRBV28 and J is TRBJ2-2; D might be TRBD1 (6 bases). Deletions cut 10 bases from V and 3 bases from J, with 12 bases between. The CDR3 loop spans 13 amino acids. Germline V gives CDR1 MDHEN, CDR2 SYDVKM.

The chain's CDR3 is CASSYSVGRGDNTDTQYF. CDR3 DNA sequence: TGTGCCAGCAGTTACTCCGTCGGACGGGGGGATAACACAGATACGCAGTATTTT. The chain has TRBV6-2 or TRBV6-3 and TRBJ2-3; the match to TRBD2 covers 7 bases. Germline V gives CDR1 MNHEY, CDR2 SVGEGT. The J segment lost 2 bases and the V segment lost 0 bases, leaving 11 bases of the junction unmatched. The CDR3 is 18 amino acids.

This chain connects TRBV5-1 to TRBJ2-3; 12 bases map to TRBD2. V trimming: 4 bases; J trimming: 5 bases; junction bases outside the gene matches: 5. In germline, CDR1 is SGHRS, CDR2 YFSETQ. This CDR3 has 15 residues. CDR3 amino acids: CASSLTSGGRDTQYF. The DNA of the CDR3 is TGCGCCAGCAGCCTGACTAGCGGGGGTCGAGATACGCAGTATTTT.

This clone appeared a few times. The chain is built from TRBV6-5 and TRBJ1-2; 7 bases align to TRBD1. CDR1 is MNHEY and CDR2 is SVGAGI in the germline V gene. This CDR3 region has 12 residues. V lost 6 bases and J lost 7; bases outside the gene matches: 5. CDR3 sequence: CASSTGVGGYTF. CDR3 sequence (DNA): TGTGCCAGCAGCACAGGGGTCGGTGGCTACACCTTC.

This sequence joins TRBV7-6 and TRBJ2-7, with D possibly TRBD1 on 6 matching bases. Germline V gene data show CDR1 as SGHVS and CDR2 as FNYEAQ. The CDR3 covers 15 residues. Trimming shortened V by 3 bases and J by 0 bases, and 12 bases separated the two germline ends. As DNA, the CDR3 is TGTGCCAGCAGCTTCCAGCCGACAGGCTCCTACGAGCAGTACTTC. This gives the protein CASSFQPTGSYEQYF.

The chain links TRBV10-2 to TRBJ1-2; 9 bases fit TRBD1. The CDR3 sequence is 14 residues long. CDR1 is WSHSY, CDR2 SAAADI, per germline. V shed 6 bases and J 4 bases; nucleotides not matched to a gene: 6. CDR3 nucleotides: TGCGCCAGCAGCTCGACAGGGGGGGGCTATGGCTACACCTTC. Its translation: CASSSTGGGYGYTF.

In this sample, this clone turned up a few times. J is TRBJ2-7 and V is TRBV29-1, with 8 bases identical to TRBD1. Germline V lookup: CDR1 SQVTM, CDR2 ANQGSEA. The CDR3 runs 13 residues. V trimming: 4 bases; J trimming: 1 base; junction bases outside the gene matches: 3. Here the CDR3 reads CSVGDRRSYEQYF. The DNA of the CDR3 is TGCAGCGTTGGGGACAGGCGTTCCTACGAGCAGTACTTC.

The CDR3 DNA reads as TGTGCCAGAAAACAGGTAGTCTACAATCAGCCCCAGCATTTT. Translating it yields CARKQVVYNQPQHF. The chain recombines TRBV5-3 with TRBJ1-5; D is possibly TRBD1 (5 bases). TRBV5-3 is sorted into the ORF group, with uncertain function. V lost 6 bases, J lost 3 bases, and 13 bases lay in between. The CDR3 totals 14 residues.

The chain combines TRBV2 with TRBJ1-1; a weak D match, TRBD1 (5 bases). Between the trimmed V and J ends, which lost 6 bases and 1 base, there was a span of 9 bases. This CDR3 has 13 amino acids. The germline CDR1 and CDR2 sequences are SNHLY and FYNNEI. CDR3 loop: CASRGGQNTEAFF. In DNA, the CDR3 is TGTGCCAGCAGGGGCGGACAGAACACTGAAGCTTTCTTT.

V and J are TRBV14 and TRBJ2-5; 11 bases fit TRBD1. This CDR3 is built from 14 residues. Germline assignment: CDR1 SGHDN and CDR2 FVKESK. Trimming cost V 4 bases and J 2 bases; bases outside gene matches: 0. The CDR3 reads CASSRDRGQETQYF. The CDR3 DNA sequence: TGTGCCAGCAGCCGGGACAGGGGGCAAGAGACCCAGTACTTC.

V is TRBV6-1 and J is TRBJ2-1, with TRBD2 as a possible D gene (5 bases). The V and J ends lost 3 bases and 10 bases respectively, with 19 bases between them. Germline CDR1 reads MNHNS; CDR2 reads SASEGT. This CDR3 contains 15 residues. The CDR3 is CASSDLPGLQPEQFF. CDR3 bases: TGTGCCAGCAGTGACCTGCCAGGACTTCAACCGGAGCAGTTCTTC.

This clone was seen a single time. This sequence joins TRBV18 and TRBJ2-5; possibly TRBD2 for D (6 bases). V was pared by 3 bases and J by 5 bases, with 13 bases between. This CDR3 is built from 14 residues. CDR1 is KGHSH and CDR2 is LQKENI in the germline V gene. CDR3 loop: CASSPGGGTETQYF. CDR3 coding DNA: TGTGCCAGCTCACCGGGAGGAGGGACGGAGACCCAGTACTTC.

This clone has only one observation. This chain joins TRBV4-2 and TRBJ2-7; weak D call: TRBD1 (5 bases). This CDR3 comprises 14 residues. V was clipped by 0 bases and J by 4 bases, with 10 bases between them. Germline CDR1 LGHNA, CDR2 YNFKEQ. The CDR3 nucleotides read TGTGCCAGCAGCCAAGACAGGGCCCTATACGAGCAGTACTTC. Its translation is CASSQDRALYEQYF.

In its sample, this clone was seen once. The rearrangement uses TRBV20-1 and TRBJ2-1; 11 nucleotides match TRBD1. The V gene's germline CDR1 is DFQATT and CDR2 SNEGSKA (reference sequence). This CDR3 has 11 amino acids. Germline trimming cut 6 bases from V and 10 bases from J; bases unmatched to any gene: 2. CDR3 DNA: TGCAGTGCGGGGACAGGGGGAGAGCAGTTCTTC. Translating gives CSAGTGGEQFF.

V and J are TRBV11-2 and TRBJ2-7; D is unclear. This CDR3 comprises 18 residues. V was trimmed by 1 base and J by 2 bases, leaving 21 bases between them. The germline V gene has CDR1 SGHAT and CDR2 FQNNGV. This chain's CDR3 is CASSLVSSFVGETYEQYF. The CDR3 nucleotides are TGTGCCAGCAGCTTAGTTAGTTCGTTTGTGGGCGAGACCTACGAGCAGTACTTC. Filled out from reference TRBV11-2 and TRBJ2-7, the complete variable domain reads EAGVAQSPRYKIIEKRQSVAFWCNPISGHATLYWYQQILGQGPKLLIQFQNNGVVDDSQLPKDRFSAERLKGVDSTLKIQPAKLEDSAVYLCASSLVSSFVGETYEQYFGPGTRLTVT.

The chain carries TRBV10-1 and TRBJ2-7; 11 bases align to TRBD2. CDR3 length: 17 amino acids. The germline CDR1 and CDR2 sequences are WNHNN and SYGVQD (reference sequence). With 2 bases clipped from V and 2 bases from J, the junction kept 8 bases outside the gene matches. The CDR3 bases are TGCGCCAGCAGTGAGCCTTCCGGGACTAGCGGTCCCTACGAGCAGTACTTC. It translates to CASSEPSGTSGPYEQYF.

This chain connects TRBV3-1 (or the pseudogene TRBV3-2) to TRBJ2-1, with TRBD2 as a possible D gene (5 bases). CDR1 and CDR2 from the germline V gene are LGHDT and YNNKEL (reference sequence). V was cut by 6 bases and J by 10 bases, with 10 bases left in between. This CDR3 is built from 11 residues. The chain's CDR3 is CASSLSGEQFF. CDR3 bases: TGTGCCAGCAGTCTCTCGGGAGAGCAGTTCTTC.

CDR3 bases: TGCGCCAGCAGCTTGACAGATAGCGGGGAGCTGTTTTTT. Translated, it gives CASSLTDSGELFF. The chain carries TRBV5-1 and TRBJ2-2; D gene uncertain. The CDR3 length is 13 residues. Trimming removed 1 base at V and 7 bases at J, with 8 bases between. Germline CDR1 and CDR2: SGHRS and YFSETQ.

The rearrangement uses TRBV21-1 and TRBJ1-3; the D call TRBD1 from the table was never checked on the DNA. TRBV21-1 is assigned pseudogene status. The CDR3 covers 17 residues. The CDR3 coding sequence is TGTGCCAGCAGCCGCCCGCCGGGTAGGGGGCGCGGAAACACCATATATTTT. Protein product: CASSRPPGRGRGNTIYF.

The V call is TRBV27, the J call TRBJ2-3, with D possibly matching TRBD2 (6 bases). CDR1 and CDR2 from the germline V gene are MNHEY and SMNVEV (reference sequence). The CDR3 is 12 residues long. With 4 bases removed from V and 6 bases from J, the gap between germline ends came to 8 bases. In DNA form, the CDR3 reads TGTGCCAGCAGTTCACTAGCTGATACGCAGTATTTT. Its translation: CASSSLADTQYF.

The gene calls are TRBV4-1 and TRBJ1-5, with D possibly being TRBD1 (5 bases). Germline CDR1 reads MGHRA; CDR2 reads YSYEKL. This CDR3 spans 19 amino acids. V was pared by 4 bases and J by 6 bases, with 28 bases between. CDR3 nucleotides: TGCGCCAGCAGCCCCACCGGCAGGGCCGGTTTGAATTTAGTTCAGCCCCAGCATTTT. Its protein product is CASSPTGRAGLNLVQPQHF.

This clone has only a few counts. The chain is built from TRBV6-5 and TRBJ1-5; D unclear. This CDR3 has 14 amino acids. Trimming left V 2 bases short and J 7 bases short, with 12 bases between. From germline, CDR1 is MNHEY and CDR2 SVGAGI. CDR3 sequence reads: CASSYGEVGQPQHF. The DNA of the CDR3 is TGTGCCAGCAGTTACGGGGAGGTCGGACAGCCCCAGCATTTT.

The chain combines TRBV5-5 with TRBJ2-1; perhaps TRBD2 as D (6 bases). The V and J ends lost 1 base and 3 bases respectively, with 8 bases between them. This CDR3 has 14 amino acids. Germline V lookup: CDR1 SGHKS, CDR2 YYEKEE (reference sequence). The CDR3: CASSLQAGYNEQFF. The CDR3, as DNA: TGTGCCAGCAGCTTGCAAGCGGGCTACAATGAGCAGTTCTTC.

The chain has TRBV4-2 and TRBJ2-5; 7 bases agree with TRBD1. V was clipped by 1 base and J by 5 bases; unmatched bases: 16. The V gene's germline CDR1 is LGHNA and CDR2 YNFKEQ. The CDR3 has 18 residues. CDR3 sequence reads: CASSQGDQGTARGETQYF. CDR3 coding DNA: TGTGCCAGCAGCCAAGGGGATCAGGGGACAGCCAGGGGGGAGACCCAGTACTTC.